Listed below are T cell receptor beta chains from one sample, sequenced in a study of T cells in Graves' hyperthyroidism and ophthalmopathy. MiXCR, applied by TCRdb to the multiplex PCR reads, yields one record per CDR3 protein. The sample lists over 450,000 distinct CDR3 sequences; 13% to 15% were seen once. Sequences were obtained from blood. These TCRs come from a woman younger than 30 with Graves' hyperthyroidism. Each CDR3 is given with its conserved first and last residue. The order of the fields is V gene, J gene, clone size, D gene, CDR3 DNA, CDR3 protein. The D gene is left open where the match is weak. Rows give clone size only sometimes, using once, few, many, or a class for an expanded clone.

TRBV5-1	TRBJ2-1	-	TRBD2	TGCGCCAGCAGCCCGCGAAGCGGGGGGAAATACAATGAGCAGTTCTTC	CASSPRSGGKYNEQFF
TRBV7-7	TRBJ2-5	-	TRBD2	TGTGCCAGCAGCCCCGGGACTAGCGGGAATGGAGAGACCCAGTACTTC	CASSPGTSGNGETQYF
TRBV5-1	TRBJ2-1	many	TRBD2	TGCGCCACACAATTAGCGGGGGCCTACAATGAGCAGTTCTTC	CATQLAGAYNEQFF
TRBV12-5	TRBJ1-5	many	-	TGTGCTAGTGGTTCCTCGACCGAGGGCAATCAGCCCCAGCATTTT	CASGSSTEGNQPQHF
TRBV12-3/TRBV12-4	TRBJ2-2	many	TRBD2	TGTGCCAGCAGGGGACTAGCAACCACCGGGGAGCTGTTTTTT	CASRGLATTGELFF
TRBV5-5	TRBJ2-3	-	-	TGTGCCAGCAGCTTAGTGGGTGGGATCACAGATACGCAGTATTTT	CASSLVGGITDTQYF
TRBV9	TRBJ2-7	-	TRBD2	TGTGCCAGCAGCGCTACTAGCGGTAGCTCCTACGAGCAGTACTTC	CASSATSGSSYEQYF
TRBV19	TRBJ1-4	few	-	TGTGCCAGTAGTACCGGCGGGCCGGAAAAACTGTTTTTT	CASSTGGPEKLFF
TRBV27	TRBJ2-7	-	-	TGTGCCAGCAGTTTAAGGGGCGACTCCTACGAGCAGTACTTC	CASSLRGDSYEQYF
TRBV2	TRBJ1-2	many	-	TGTGCCAGCAGTGAAGGGGTTGGCTACACCTTC	CASSEGVGYTF
TRBV9	TRBJ2-5	many	TRBD2	TGTGCCAGCAGCGTCGGGGGGGGACAAGAGACCCAGTACTTC	CASSVGGGQETQYF
TRBV29-1	TRBJ2-3	many	TRBD2	TGCAGCGTCGCAAGCGGGAGCATGGATACGCAGTATTTT	CSVASGSMDTQYF
TRBV20-1	TRBJ2-1	-	TRBD2	TGCAGTGCTATTAGCCCTAGCGGGATGTACTACAATGAGCAGTTCTTC	CSAISPSGMYYNEQFF
TRBV9	TRBJ2-1	-	TRBD1	TGTGCCAGCAGCGTAGGGCCAGGGGGCCTGGATGAGCAGTTCTTC	CASSVGPGGLDEQFF
TRBV24-1	TRBJ1-1	many	TRBD1	TGTGCCACCAGACCCAGGGGGCACACTGAAGCTTTCTTT	CATRPRGHTEAFF
TRBV5-1	TRBJ1-2	few	-	TGCGCCAGCAGCTTGGAGGCAGGGGAAGTTTGGGGCTACACCTTC	CASSLEAGEVWGYTF
TRBV7-3	TRBJ1-1	-	-	TGTGCCAGCAGCCCCCTCGGCGGGCCGAACACTGAAGCTTTCTTT	CASSPLGGPNTEAFF
TRBV30	TRBJ2-2	-	-	TGTGCCTGGAGACTTAGGGGAAGGTTGAACACCGGGGAGCTGTTTTTT	CAWRLRGRLNTGELFF
TRBV5-6	TRBJ1-1	many	-	TGTGCCAGCAGCTTGAGGAGGGTCCATAGCGGGAAAGCTTTCTTT	CASSLRRVHSGKAFF
TRBV29-1	TRBJ1-3	-	-	TGCAGCGTTGTTGAACAGCTCTCTGGAAACACCATATATTTT	CSVVEQLSGNTIYF
TRBV11-3	TRBJ2-5	many	-	TGTGCCAGCAGCTTAGGTCTCTGGGGCGTCCCAAAAGAGACCCAGTACTTC	CASSLGLWGVPKETQYF
TRBV2	TRBJ2-3	-	TRBD2	TGTGCCAGCAAGTCCGGGACTAGCGGCAACGTAAGGATCACAGATACGCAGTATTTT	CASKSGTSGNVRITDTQYF
TRBV25-1	TRBJ2-3	-	TRBD2	TGTGCCAGCAGTGAACGAGATGGCCTAGCGGGAGTTACCACAGATACGCGGTATTTT	CASSERDGLAGVTTDTRYF
TRBV20-1	TRBJ2-3	-	TRBD2	TGCAGTGCTAGACCCTCTAGCGGGGGGAGGGGAGATACGCAGTATTTT	CSARPSSGGRGDTQYF
TRBV12-3/TRBV12-4	TRBJ1-4	many	-	TGTGCCAGCAGTTACAACAGCGAAAAACTGTTTTTT	CASSYNSEKLFF
TRBV10-3	TRBJ1-1	few	-	TGTGCCATCACCCCGTCAGGGGACTTCACTGAAGCTTTCTTT	CAITPSGDFTEAFF
TRBV4-1	TRBJ1-5	-	-	TGCGCCAGCAGCCAAGAACAAGTTAGCAATCAGCCCCAGCATTTT	CASSQEQVSNQPQHF
TRBV29-1	TRBJ2-1	few	-	TGCAGCGTCGACTTAGGATACAATGAGCAGTTCTTC	CSVDLGYNEQFF
TRBV6-1	TRBJ2-1	many	-	TGTGCCAGCAGTTTGGGACTTAGCAATGAGCAGTTCTTC	CASSLGLSNEQFF
TRBV4-1	TRBJ1-3	few	-	TGCGCCAGCAGCCAAGATCGGGACGTTTTGGCAAATGGAAACACCATATATTTT	CASSQDRDVLANGNTIYF
TRBV11-2	TRBJ2-3	many	-	TGTGCCAGCAGCTTTTCGGCTCGCGGGAGCACAGATACGCAGTATTTT	CASSFSARGSTDTQYF
TRBV20-1	TRBJ2-7	many	TRBD2	TGCAGTGCGCCCCAAGCGGGAAGGCTGGGCTACGAGCAGTACTTC	CSAPQAGRLGYEQYF
TRBV29-1	TRBJ2-3	few	-	TGCAGCGCCGTCGGGCTCTTGAGGGATACGCAGTATTTT	CSAVGLLRDTQYF
TRBV20-1	TRBJ2-5	-	-	TGCAGTGCTAGAGATCCCAGGGTTTGGGAGACCCAGTACTTC	CSARDPRVWETQYF
TRBV2	TRBJ1-4	many	-	TGTGCCCGCACGGGGTCTCGCGGTGAAAAACTGTTTTTT	CARTGSRGEKLFF
TRBV10-2	TRBJ1-1	many	-	TGCGCCAGCGGACTTTCCTCTGAAGCTTTCTTT	CASGLSSEAFF
TRBV7-9	TRBJ2-7	-	TRBD2	TGTGCCAGCAGCTTAACCGGACTAGCTGGGGCCTACGAGCAGTACTTC	CASSLTGLAGAYEQYF
TRBV12-3/TRBV12-4	TRBJ1-1	many	-	TGTGCCAGCAAGGGACCGGGGTTGAACACTGAAGCTTTCTTT	CASKGPGLNTEAFF
TRBV4-1	TRBJ2-2	few	-	TGCGCCAGCAGCCGAACGCCTCCCCGGGACACCGACACCGGGGAGCTGTTTTTT	CASSRTPPRDTDTGELFF
TRBV7-9	TRBJ1-2	many	-	TGTGCCAGCAGCCTACAGAACCACTATGGCTACACCTTC	CASSLQNHYGYTF
TRBV10-2	TRBJ1-5	many	-	TGCGCCAGCACTAATACCGGTCTAGATCAGCCCCAGCATTTT	CASTNTGLDQPQHF
TRBV10-3	TRBJ2-1	many	-	TGTGCCATCAGTGAGTCGGGACGGAGCAATGCTATACACAATGAGCAGTTCTTC	CAISESGRSNAIHNEQFF
TRBV19	TRBJ2-1	many	TRBD2	TGTGCCAGTAGTCCCCCCCGAATAGCGGGGAACAATGAGCAGTTCTTC	CASSPPRIAGNNEQFF
TRBV5-8	TRBJ2-1	many	-	TGTGCCAGCAGCATCCTCAATGAGCAGTTCTTC	CASSILNEQFF
TRBV11-3	TRBJ1-4	many	-	TGTGCCAGCAGCTTATCGGGGGAAAAACTGTTTTTT	CASSLSGEKLFF
TRBV12-3/TRBV12-4	TRBJ2-2	-	TRBD2	TGTGCCAGCAGGTCTAGCGGGAGAGGAACCGGGGAGCTGTTTTTT	CASRSSGRGTGELFF
TRBV20-1	TRBJ2-3	few	TRBD2	TGCAGTGCTCGGGGACTAGCGGAAACAGATACGCAGTATTTT	CSARGLAETDTQYF
TRBV27	TRBJ2-7	many	-	TGTGCCAGCAGAACTATAGCAGGCGAGCAGTACTTC	CASRTIAGEQYF
TRBV6-2/TRBV6-3	TRBJ2-7	once	TRBD1	TGTGCCAGCAGTTACTGGGACAGGGGCTCCTACGGGCAGTACTTC	CASSYWDRGSYGQYF
TRBV9	TRBJ2-7	many	-	TGTGCCAGCAGTTCTACGGACTACCCCTACGAGCAGTACTTC	CASSSTDYPYEQYF
TRBV6-1	TRBJ2-1	many	TRBD2	TGTGCCAGCAGTTCTCTAGCGGGGGGGGAGCAGTTCTTC	CASSSLAGGEQFF
TRBV7-2	TRBJ1-3	-	TRBD1	TGTGCCAGCATCCCTACGCCGCTTTCGGGGACAGCAGGAAACACCATATATTTT	CASIPTPLSGTAGNTIYF